A selection of T cell receptor beta chains follows, all from one sample in a study of CD8+ T cells in alopecia areata. TCRdb's table, derived via immunoSEQ multiplex PCR, lists solely in-frame clones and lacks some. The data contain tens of thousands of clones, roughly 66% of them seen just once; the ten biggest clones take up 23%. Here the sequenced sample was CD8+ T cells sorted from blood, taken at week 24, from a patient treated with tofacitinib. Source of these receptors: a human donor with alopecia areata. CDR3s include the opening cysteine and the closing phenylalanine or tryptophan. D genes are given only for firm matches. The size of a clone is reported for some rows only, either as once, few or many, or as a class for expanded clones.

DNA: TGTGCCAGCAGCGTAGATCCCGATCAGCCCCAGCATTTT
CDR3: CASSVDPDQPQHF
D: -
V: TRBV7-8
J: TRBJ1-5
size: -

DNA: TGCGCCAGCGGAGGAGATACCGGGGAGCTGTTTTTT
CDR3: CASGGDTGELFF
D: -
V: TRBV4-1
J: TRBJ2-2
size: -

DNA: TGCGCCAGCAGCCAAGCGGGGGCCACTTACGAGCAGTACTTC
CDR3: CASSQAGATYEQYF
D: -
V: TRBV4-1
J: TRBJ2-7
size: -

DNA: TGTGCCAGCAGCCCCGGACAGACCTACGAGCAGTACTTC
CDR3: CASSPGQTYEQYF
D: -
V: TRBV7-9
J: TRBJ2-7
size: -

DNA: TGTGCCATCACAAGTTGCTACGAGCAGTACTTC
CDR3: CAITSCYEQYF
D: -
V: TRBV25-1
J: TRBJ2-7
size: once

DNA: TGCGCCAGCAGCCTCGCGGGCAATCAACCCTACAATGAGCAGTTCTTC
CDR3: CASSLAGNQPYNEQFF
D: -
V: TRBV4-1
J: TRBJ2-1
size: -

DNA: TGTGCCAGCAGCTCCCCGGGGTACGAGCAGTACTTC
CDR3: CASSSPGYEQYF
D: -
V: TRBV7-9
J: TRBJ2-7
size: medium-sized

DNA: TGCGCCAGCAGCCAAGTGAATTATTTAGCCTATAGCACAGATACGCAGTATTTT
CDR3: CASSQVNYLAYSTDTQYF
D: -
V: TRBV4-1
J: TRBJ2-3
size: -

DNA: TGCGCCAGCAGCCTTCTCGGGGTGGAAGATACGCAGTATTTT
CDR3: CASSLLGVEDTQYF
D: -
V: TRBV5-1
J: TRBJ2-3
size: -

DNA: TGTGCCAGCAGCCCCGGGACAGGGGGCACTGAAGCTTTCTTT
CDR3: CASSPGTGGTEAFF
D: TRBD1
V: TRBV9
J: TRBJ1-1
size: -

DNA: TGTGCCAGCAGCTTGTGGCCTAATGAAAAACTGTTTTTT
CDR3: CASSLWPNEKLFF
D: -
V: TRBV5-4
J: TRBJ1-4
size: -

DNA: TGTGCCAGCAGTGAGACTAGCGGACCCTACGAGCAGTACTTC
CDR3: CASSETSGPYEQYF
D: TRBD2
V: TRBV6-1
J: TRBJ2-7
size: once

DNA: TGTGCCAGCAGGCCTTCGACAGGGGGTTCATACAATGAGCAGTTCTTC
CDR3: CASRPSTGGSYNEQFF
D: TRBD1
V: TRBV2
J: TRBJ2-1
size: -

DNA: TGTGCCAGCAGCTTACACGGGGGTGAAGCTTTCTTT
CDR3: CASSLHGGEAFF
D: -
V: TRBV11-1
J: TRBJ1-1
size: -

DNA: TGTGCCAGCAGTTTTGGCCCTCTGGGCAGGTTGGATTCACCCCTCCACTTT
CDR3: CASSFGPLGRLDSPLHF
D: -
V: TRBV27
J: TRBJ1-6
size: once

DNA: TGTGCCAGCAGTGAAGCGCGGAGCGTTCTCCAAGAGACCCAGTACTTC
CDR3: CASSEARSVLQETQYF
D: -
V: TRBV2
J: TRBJ2-5
size: once

DNA: TGCGCCAGCAGCCCGACAGGGTTCTACGAGCAGTACTTC
CDR3: CASSPTGFYEQYF
D: TRBD1
V: TRBV4-1
J: TRBJ2-7
size: once

DNA: TGTGCCTGGAGTCCCAGCAGTTACAATGAGCAGTTCTTC
CDR3: CAWSPSSYNEQFF
D: -
V: TRBV30
J: TRBJ2-1
size: few

DNA: TGTGCCGGAACGGACAGCAACTATGGCTACACCTTC
CDR3: CAGTDSNYGYTF
D: -
V: TRBV2
J: TRBJ1-2
size: few

DNA: TGCGCCAGCAGCCAAGATTGGGTGGGACGGACTTCTGGCTACACCTTC
CDR3: CASSQDWVGRTSGYTF
D: -
V: TRBV4-1
J: TRBJ1-2
size: -

DNA: TGCGCCAGCAGCCATTCGAGTAGCGGAGAGCTCTACGAGCAGTACTTC
CDR3: CASSHSSSGELYEQYF
D: -
V: TRBV4-3
J: TRBJ2-7
size: -

DNA: TGTGCCAGCAGCTTAGTTCAGGGGCCAGAGACCCAGTACTTC
CDR3: CASSLVQGPETQYF
D: -
V: TRBV7-9
J: TRBJ2-5
size: few